The entry that follows covers one TCR beta chain sequence. Its antigen is as yet unknown. Using immunoSEQ multiplex PCR, the repertoire was profiled, and TCRdb retains in-frame clones only, with some absent. The sample contains roughly 29,000 clones, more than 80% of which appear only once. After removal of 8 bases from V and 6 bases from J, the junction contained 16 bases not matched to a gene. In germline, CDR1 is MDHEN, CDR2 SYDVKM. This CDR3 has 16 residues. The sample belongs to a study of PD-1 blockade in classical Hodgkin lymphoma. The overall study: Patients were given intravenous nivolumab, 3 mg/kg, every 2 weeks. Study-level points and caveats: Reports described newly diagnosed patients as having lower baseline TCR diversity than healthy donors.

Time point here: cycle 4 day 1 (C4D1), after less than 7 weeks of nivolumab. In every patient, relapse followed autologous stem cell transplantation, while exposure to brentuximab vedotin differed. Magnetic negative selection purified CD4+ T cells from thawed PBMCs. The chain joins TRBV28 to TRBJ2-1; 7 bases are a match to TRBD2. The material was CD4+ T cells from blood, obtained before the fourth cycle of nivolumab. The clonotype comes from a human donor with classical Hodgkin lymphoma. The CDR3 DNA reads TGTGCCAGCCGCGACCCCGGCGGGAGTGCGACCAATGAGCAGTTCTTC. Protein: CASRDPGGSATNEQFF.